This T cell receptor beta chain emerged from a study of PD-L1 blockade in urothelial cancer. The table came from immunoSEQ multiplex PCR; TCRdb's copy has only in-frame clones and leaves some out. Of about 63,000 clones in the sample, roughly 80% were seen once. The ends were cut back, 5 bases at V and 4 bases at J, with 9 bases in the middle. The CDR3 spans 12 residues. Germline CDR1 SEHNR, CDR2 FQNEAQ (reference sequence). Note on this clone: Its antigen is still unknown.

The sample's time point: pretreatment peripheral blood. Findings and caveats of the study: Durable-benefit patients showed greater tumor-associated blood clone expansion at 3 weeks.

The V call is TRBV7-9, the J call TRBJ2-7; D may be TRBD2 (5 bases). The TCR was taken from a man in his 70s with urothelial cancer. The sequences come from PBMCs, collected around atezolizumab (anti-PD-L1) treatment. The CDR3 region is CASSHPGYEQYF. The CDR3 nucleotides read TGTGCCAGCAGCCACCCGGGGTACGAGCAGTACTTC.